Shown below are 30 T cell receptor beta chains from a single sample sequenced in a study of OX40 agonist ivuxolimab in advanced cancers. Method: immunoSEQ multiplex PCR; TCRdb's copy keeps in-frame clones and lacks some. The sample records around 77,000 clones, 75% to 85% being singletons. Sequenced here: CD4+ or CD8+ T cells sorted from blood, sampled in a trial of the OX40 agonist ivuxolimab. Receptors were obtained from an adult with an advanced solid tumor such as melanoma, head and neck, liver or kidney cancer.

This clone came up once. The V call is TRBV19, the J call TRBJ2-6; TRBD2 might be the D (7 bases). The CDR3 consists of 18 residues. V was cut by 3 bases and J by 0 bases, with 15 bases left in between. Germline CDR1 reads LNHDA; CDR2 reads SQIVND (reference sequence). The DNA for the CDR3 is TGTGCCAGTAGTATTAGGGGGGACTACTTCTCTGGGGCCAACGTCCTGACTTTC. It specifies CASSIRGDYFSGANVLTF.

CDR3 coding DNA: TGTGCCAGCAGTACTTTGGACAGGGATCGCACTGAAGCTTTCTTT. Amino acids: CASSTLDRDRTEAFF. J is TRBJ1-1 and V is TRBV6-1, with 8 bases fitting TRBD1. V shed 5 bases and J 4 bases; nucleotides not matched to a gene: 9. CDR3 length: 15 residues. The germline CDR1 and CDR2 sequences are MNHNS and SASEGT.

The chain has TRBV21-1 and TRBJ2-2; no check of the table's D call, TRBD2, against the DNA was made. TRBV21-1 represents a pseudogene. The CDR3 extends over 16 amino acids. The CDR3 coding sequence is TGTGCCAGCAGCAACCGGACTAGCGGGAGGCCCGGGGAGCTGTTTTTT. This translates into CASSNRTSGRPGELFF.

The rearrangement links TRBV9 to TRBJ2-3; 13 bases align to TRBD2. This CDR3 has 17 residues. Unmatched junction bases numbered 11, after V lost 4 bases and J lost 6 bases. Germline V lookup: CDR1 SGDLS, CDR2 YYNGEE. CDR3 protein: CASSPGTSGNSGDTQYF. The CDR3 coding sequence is TGTGCCAGCAGCCCTGGGACTAGCGGGAATAGCGGTGATACGCAGTATTTT. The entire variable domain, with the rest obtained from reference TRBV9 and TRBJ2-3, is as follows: DSGVTQTPKHLITATGQRVTLRCSPRSGDLSVYWYQQSLDQGLQFLIQYYNGEERAKGNILERFSAQQFPDLHSELNLSSLELGDSALYFCASSPGTSGNSGDTQYFGPGTRLTVL.

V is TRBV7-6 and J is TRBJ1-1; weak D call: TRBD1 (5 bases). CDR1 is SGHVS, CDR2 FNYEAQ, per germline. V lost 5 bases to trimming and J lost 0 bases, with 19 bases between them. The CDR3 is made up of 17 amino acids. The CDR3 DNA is TGTGCCAGCAGCCCACGGGACGGCGCTTTTTTGAACACTGAAGCTTTCTTT. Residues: CASSPRDGAFLNTEAFF.

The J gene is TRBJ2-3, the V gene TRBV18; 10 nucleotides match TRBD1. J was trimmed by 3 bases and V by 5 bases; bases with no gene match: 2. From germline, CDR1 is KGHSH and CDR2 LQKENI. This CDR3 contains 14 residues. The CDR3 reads CASSGDRGTDTQYF. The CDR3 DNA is TGTGCCAGCTCAGGGGACAGGGGTACAGATACGCAGTATTTT.

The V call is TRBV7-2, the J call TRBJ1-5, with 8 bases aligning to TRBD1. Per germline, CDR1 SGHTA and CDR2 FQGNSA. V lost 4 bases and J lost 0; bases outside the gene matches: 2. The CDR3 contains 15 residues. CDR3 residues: CASSSGQGSNQPQHF. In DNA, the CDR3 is TGTGCCAGCAGCTCCGGACAGGGTAGCAATCAGCCCCAGCATTTT.

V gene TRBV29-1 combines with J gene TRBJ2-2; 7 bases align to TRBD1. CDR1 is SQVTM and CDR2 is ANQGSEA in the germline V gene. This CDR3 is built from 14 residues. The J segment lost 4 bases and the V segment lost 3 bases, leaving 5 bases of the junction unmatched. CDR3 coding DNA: TGCAGCGTTGATCTGGCAGGGGGCACCGGGGAGCTGTTTTTT. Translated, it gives CSVDLAGGTGELFF.

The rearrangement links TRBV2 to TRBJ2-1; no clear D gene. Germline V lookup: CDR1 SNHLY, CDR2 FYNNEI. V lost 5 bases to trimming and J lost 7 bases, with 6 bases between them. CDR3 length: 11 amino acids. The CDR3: CASSSQNEQFF. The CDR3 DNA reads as TGTGCCAGCAGTTCTCAAAATGAGCAGTTCTTC. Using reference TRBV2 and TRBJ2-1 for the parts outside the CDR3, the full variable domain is EPEVTQTPSHQVTQMGQEVILRCVPISNHLYFYWYRQILGQKVEFLVSFYNNEISEKSEIFDDQFSVERPDGSNFTLKIRSTKLEDSAMYFCASSSQNEQFFGPGTRLTVL.

In DNA, the CDR3 is TGCGCCAGCAGCTTGTATTGGGGCAGTCCCTCTCTCTCTGGAAACACCATATATTTT. Translated: CASSLYWGSPSLSGNTIYF. This chain connects TRBV5-1 to TRBJ1-3; D is perhaps TRBD1 (5 bases). The CDR3 contains 19 residues. CDR1 is SGHRS, CDR2 YFSETQ, per germline. Trimming shortened V by 1 base and J by 0 bases, and 20 bases separated the two germline ends.

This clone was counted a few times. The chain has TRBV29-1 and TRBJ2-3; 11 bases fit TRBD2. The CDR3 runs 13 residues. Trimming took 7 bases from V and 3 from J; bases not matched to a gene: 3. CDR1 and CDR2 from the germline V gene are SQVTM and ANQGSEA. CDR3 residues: CSDRTSGTDTQYF. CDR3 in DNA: TGCAGCGATCGGACTAGCGGGACAGATACGCAGTATTTT.

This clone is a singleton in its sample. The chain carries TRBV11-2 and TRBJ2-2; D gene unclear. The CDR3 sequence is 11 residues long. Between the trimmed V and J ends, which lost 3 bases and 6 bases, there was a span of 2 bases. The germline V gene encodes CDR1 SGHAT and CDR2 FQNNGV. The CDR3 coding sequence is TGTGCCAGCAGCTTCCCCGGGGAGCTGTTTTTT. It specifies CASSFPGELFF.

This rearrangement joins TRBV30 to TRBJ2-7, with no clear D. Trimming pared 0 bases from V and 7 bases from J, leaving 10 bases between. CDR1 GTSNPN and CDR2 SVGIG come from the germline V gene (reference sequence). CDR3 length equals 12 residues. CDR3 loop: CAWSVPPGEQYF. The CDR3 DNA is TGTGCCTGGAGTGTTCCCCCCGGGGAGCAGTACTTC.

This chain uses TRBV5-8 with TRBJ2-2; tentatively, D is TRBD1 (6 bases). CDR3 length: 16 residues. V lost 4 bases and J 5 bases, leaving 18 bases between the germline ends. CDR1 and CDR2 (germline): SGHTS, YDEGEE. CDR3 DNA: TGTGCCAGCAGCCACGGACAGTTCCTAACAACCGGGGAGCTGTTTTTT. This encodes CASSHGQFLTTGELFF.

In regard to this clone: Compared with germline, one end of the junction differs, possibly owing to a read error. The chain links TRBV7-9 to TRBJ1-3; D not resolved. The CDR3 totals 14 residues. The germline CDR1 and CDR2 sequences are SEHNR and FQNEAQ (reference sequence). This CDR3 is CASSPQSSGNTVYF. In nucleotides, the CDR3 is TGTGCCAGCAGCCCCCAGAGCTCTGGAAACACCGTATATTTT. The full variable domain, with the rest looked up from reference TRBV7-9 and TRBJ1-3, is DTGVSQNPRHKITKRGQNVTFRCDPISEHNRLYWYRQTLGQGPEFLTYFQNEAQLEKSRLLSDRFSAERPKGSFSTLEIQRTEQGDSAMYLCASSPQSSGNTVYFGEGSWLTVV.

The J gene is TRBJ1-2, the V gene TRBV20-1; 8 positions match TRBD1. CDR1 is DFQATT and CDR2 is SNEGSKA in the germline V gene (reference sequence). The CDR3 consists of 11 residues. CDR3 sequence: CSADRGVGYTF. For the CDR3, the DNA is TGCAGCGCTGACAGGGGTGTAGGCTACACCTTC.

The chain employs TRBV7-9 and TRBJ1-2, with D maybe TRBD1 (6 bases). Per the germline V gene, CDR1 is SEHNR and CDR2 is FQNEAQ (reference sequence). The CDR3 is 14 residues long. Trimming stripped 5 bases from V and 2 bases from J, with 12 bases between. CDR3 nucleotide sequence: TGTGCCAGCAGCATTCTACAGGGCAACTATGGCTACACCTTC. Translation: CASSILQGNYGYTF.

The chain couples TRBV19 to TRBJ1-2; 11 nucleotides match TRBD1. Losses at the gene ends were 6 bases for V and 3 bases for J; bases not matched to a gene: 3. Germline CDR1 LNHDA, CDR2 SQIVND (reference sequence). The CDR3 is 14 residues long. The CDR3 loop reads CASRRTGGDYGYTF. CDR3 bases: TGTGCCAGTAGAAGGACAGGGGGCGACTATGGCTACACCTTC.

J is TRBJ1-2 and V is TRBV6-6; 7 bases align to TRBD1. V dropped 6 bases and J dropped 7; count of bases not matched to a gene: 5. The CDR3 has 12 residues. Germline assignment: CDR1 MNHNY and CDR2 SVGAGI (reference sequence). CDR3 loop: CASSRQGSGYTF. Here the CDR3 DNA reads TGTGCCAGCAGCCGACAGGGATCTGGCTACACCTTC.

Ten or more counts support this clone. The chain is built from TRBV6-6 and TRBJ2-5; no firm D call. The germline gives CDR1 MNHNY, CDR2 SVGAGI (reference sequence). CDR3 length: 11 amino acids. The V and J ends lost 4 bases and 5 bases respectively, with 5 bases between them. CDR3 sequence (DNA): TGTGCCAGCAGTTTAACGGAGACCCAGTACTTC. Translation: CASSLTETQYF.

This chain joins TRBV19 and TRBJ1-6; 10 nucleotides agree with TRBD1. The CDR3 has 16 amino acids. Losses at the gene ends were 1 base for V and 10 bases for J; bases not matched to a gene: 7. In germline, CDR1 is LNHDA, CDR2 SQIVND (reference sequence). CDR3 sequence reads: CASSIGRQGAGSPLHF. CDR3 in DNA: TGTGCCAGTAGTATAGGAAGACAGGGGGCTGGATCACCCCTCCACTTT.

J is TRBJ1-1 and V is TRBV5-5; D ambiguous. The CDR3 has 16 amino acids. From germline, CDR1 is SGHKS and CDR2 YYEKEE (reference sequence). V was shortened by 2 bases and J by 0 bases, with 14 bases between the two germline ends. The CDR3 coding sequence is TGTGCCAGCAGCTTAAGGCACAGCTTAATGAACACTGAAGCTTTCTTT. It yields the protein CASSLRHSLMNTEAFF.

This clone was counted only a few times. DNA of the CDR3: TGTGCCACCAGCATAAGAGGTAAAGATACGCAGTATTTT. Translating it yields CATSIRGKDTQYF. The chain is built from TRBV15 and TRBJ2-3; D call uncertain. Germline CDR1 and CDR2: LNHNV and YYDKDF (reference sequence). Trimming took off 4 bases at V and 5 bases at J, with 10 bases between the two ends. This CDR3 spans 13 amino acids.

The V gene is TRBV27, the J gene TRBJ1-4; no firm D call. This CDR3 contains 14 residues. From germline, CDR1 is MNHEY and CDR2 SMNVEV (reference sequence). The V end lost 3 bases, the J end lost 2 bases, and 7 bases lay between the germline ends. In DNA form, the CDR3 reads TGTGCCAGCAGTTTGCGTAGGACTAATGAAAAACTGTTTTTT. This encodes CASSLRRTNEKLFF.

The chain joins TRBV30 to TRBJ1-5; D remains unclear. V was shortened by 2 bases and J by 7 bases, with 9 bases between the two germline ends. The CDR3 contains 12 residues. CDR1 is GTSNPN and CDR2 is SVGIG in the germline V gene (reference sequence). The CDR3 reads CAWSQDYQPQHF. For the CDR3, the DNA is TGTGCCTGGAGTCAGGATTACCAGCCCCAGCATTTT.

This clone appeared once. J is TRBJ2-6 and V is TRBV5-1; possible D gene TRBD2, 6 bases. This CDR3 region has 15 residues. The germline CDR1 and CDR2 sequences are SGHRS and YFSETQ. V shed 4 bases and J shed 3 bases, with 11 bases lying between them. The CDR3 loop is CASSVAGSGANVLTF. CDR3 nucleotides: TGCGCCAGCAGCGTTGCGGGAAGTGGGGCCAACGTCCTGACTTTC.

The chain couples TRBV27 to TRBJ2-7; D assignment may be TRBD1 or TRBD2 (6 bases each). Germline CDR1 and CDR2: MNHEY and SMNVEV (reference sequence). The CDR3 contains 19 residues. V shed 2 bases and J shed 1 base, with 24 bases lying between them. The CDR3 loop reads CASSLNRGRGRGISYEQYF. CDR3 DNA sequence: TGTGCCAGCAGTTTAAATAGGGGCAGGGGCCGGGGGATTTCCTACGAGCAGTACTTC.

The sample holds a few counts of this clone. The CDR3 DNA reads as TGTGCCAGCAGCGTAGGGACAGGGGACGTGGAGCTGTTTTTT. This translates into CASSVGTGDVELFF. The chain employs TRBV11-3 and TRBJ2-2; 10 nucleotides match TRBD1. The CDR3 has 14 amino acids. Germline CDR1 reads SGHNT; CDR2 reads YENEEA. J gave up 10 bases and V 5 bases, and 7 bases lay outside the gene matches.

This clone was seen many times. The CDR3, as DNA: TGTGCCAGCAGCTTAGGCCTACGCCGGGAAAAACTGTTTTTT. Translated: CASSLGLRREKLFF. The V gene is TRBV7-2, the J gene TRBJ1-4, with D uncertain. Trimming pared 1 base from V and 8 bases from J, leaving 11 bases between. The CDR3 sequence is 14 residues long. Germline V CDR1 and CDR2: SGHTA, FQGNSA.

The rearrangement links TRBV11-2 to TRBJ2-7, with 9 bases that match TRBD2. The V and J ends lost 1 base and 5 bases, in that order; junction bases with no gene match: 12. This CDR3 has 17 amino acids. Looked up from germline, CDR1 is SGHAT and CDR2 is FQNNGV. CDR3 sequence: CASSLGLGSREGNEQYF. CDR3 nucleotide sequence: TGTGCCAGCAGCTTAGGCCTCGGTTCGCGGGAGGGTAACGAGCAGTACTTC.